The 27 T cell receptor beta chains in this list originate from one sample, sequenced in a study of cytomegalovirus exposure and HLA in healthy donors. Primers for the PCR totalled 60 Vbeta and 13 Jbeta. TCRdb's table, derived via immunoSEQ multiplex PCR, lists solely in-frame clones and lacks some. Of almost 200,000 clones in the sample, roughly 77% were seen once. Sequencing input: PBMCs. Receptors originate from a male donor in good health and CMV-seropositive.

This clone appeared once. This chain connects TRBV11-3 to TRBJ2-2; D is possibly TRBD1 (6 bases). The CDR3 sequence is 16 residues long. V gave up 5 bases and J gave up 7 bases, with 20 bases separating them. From germline, CDR1 is SGHNT and CDR2 YENEEA. The CDR3 protein is CASSPQGRALGGELFF. In DNA, the CDR3 is TGTGCCAGCAGCCCCCAGGGGCGGGCGTTGGGCGGGGAGCTGTTTTTT.

The chain is built from TRBV7-9 and TRBJ1-1; maybe TRBD1 (6 bases). Trimming pared 5 bases from V and 4 bases from J, leaving 14 bases between. Germline V gene lookup returns CDR1 SEHNR and CDR2 FQNEAQ (reference sequence). The CDR3 is 14 residues long. The CDR3 loop is CASSQQGSGTEAFF. The CDR3 bases are TGTGCCAGCAGCCAACAGGGTTCGGGCACTGAAGCTTTCTTT. The full variable domain, its missing parts supplied by reference TRBV7-9 and TRBJ1-1, is DTGVSQNPRHKITKRGQNVTFRCDPISEHNRLYWYRQTLGQGPEFLTYFQNEAQLEKSRLLSDRFSAERPKGSFSTLEIQRTEQGDSAMYLCASSQQGSGTEAFFGQGTRLTVV.

The rearrangement uses TRBV9 and TRBJ2-1, with TRBD2 matching 14 bases. Germline CDR1 reads SGDLS; CDR2 reads YYNGEE. This CDR3 is built from 16 residues. The V and J ends lost 3 bases and 4 bases, in that order; junction bases with no gene match: 3. The CDR3 sequence: CASSGTSGGFYNEQFF. The CDR3 nucleotides are TGTGCCAGCAGCGGGACTAGCGGGGGGTTTTACAATGAGCAGTTCTTC.

The genes are TRBV18 and TRBJ1-5; 7 nucleotides match TRBD1. The CDR3 is 17 amino acids. V gave up 6 bases and J gave up 6 bases; unmatched junction bases: 17. Germline CDR1 and CDR2: KGHSH and LQKENI. This chain's CDR3 is CASSPSNREGAFQPQHF. DNA of the CDR3: TGTGCCAGCTCGCCTAGTAACCGGGAGGGGGCCTTTCAGCCCCAGCATTTT. Full variable domain (remainder filled in from reference TRBV18 and TRBJ1-5): NAGVMQNPRHLVRRRGQEARLRCSPMKGHSHVYWYRQLPEEGLKFMVYLQKENIIDESGMPKERFSAEFPKEGPSILRIQQVVRGDSAAYFCASSPSNREGAFQPQHFGDGTRLSIL.

This rearrangement joins TRBV5-1 to TRBJ1-2; no firm D call. The germline CDR1 and CDR2 sequences are SGHRS and YFSETQ. The ends were cut back, 5 bases at V and 2 bases at J, with 16 bases in the middle. The CDR3 length is 15 residues. This CDR3 is CASRPDTTPNYGYTF. The CDR3 region has the DNA TGCGCCAGCAGACCCGACACCACCCCGAACTATGGCTACACCTTC.

The genes are TRBV7-2 and TRBJ2-5; D gene unclear. Trimming removed 4 bases from V and 5 bases from J, with 11 bases in between. The length of the CDR3 is 13 residues. The germline CDR1 and CDR2 sequences are SGHTA and FQGNSA. DNA of the CDR3: TGTGCCAGCAGCTCATGGGCGATGGAGACCCAGTACTTC. This gives the protein CASSSWAMETQYF.

The chain carries TRBV29-1 and TRBJ2-7, with D unresolved. The CDR3 totals 11 residues. Trimming shortened V by 6 bases and J by 0 bases, and 6 bases separated the two germline ends. Germline V gene data show CDR1 as SQVTM and CDR2 as ANQGSEA. Written as DNA, the CDR3 is TGCAGCGTACAAGACTCCTACGAGCAGTACTTC. Its translation is CSVQDSYEQYF.

In its sample, this clone was seen once. CDR3 bases: TGCGCCAGCAGTGAGTACCTAGCGGGAGGACCGGTCTATGAGCAGTTCTTC. Protein product: CASSEYLAGGPVYEQFF. The chain couples TRBV10-2 to TRBJ2-1, with 11 bases identical to TRBD2. V dropped 1 base and J dropped 8; count of bases not matched to a gene: 10. This CDR3 region has 17 residues. CDR1 and CDR2 (germline): WSHSY, SAAADI.

The chain links TRBV19 to TRBJ1-5; no reliable D call. There are 13 residues in the CDR3. Germline V gene data show CDR1 as LNHDA and CDR2 as SQIVND (reference sequence). The V end lost 9 bases, the J end lost 0 bases, and 9 bases lay between the germline ends. This chain's CDR3 is CASRMYSNQPQHF. The CDR3, as DNA: TGTGCCAGCAGGATGTATAGCAATCAGCCCCAGCATTTT.

The chain links TRBV29-1 to TRBJ1-1; 7 bases align to TRBD1. Per germline, CDR1 SQVTM and CDR2 ANQGSEA. The CDR3 has 15 residues. V shed 5 bases, J shed 5 bases, and the junction held 14 bases outside the gene matches. The CDR3 DNA reads TGCAGCGTTCCGAAGGGGGCTCCGGCAGGGACTGAAGCTTTCTTT. This sequence encodes CSVPKGAPAGTEAFF.

This clone was counted between two and nine times. The V and J genes are TRBV7-8 and TRBJ2-2, with 7 bases fitting TRBD1. Germline-derived CDR1 and CDR2 are SGHVS and FQNEAQ. CDR3 size: 15 residues. V lost 5 bases, J lost 2 bases, and 5 bases stayed unmatched. CDR3: CASSRDSLNTGELFF. DNA of the CDR3: TGTGCCAGCAGCAGGGACAGTCTTAACACCGGGGAGCTGTTTTTT.

This chain links TRBV7-2 with TRBJ2-1, with 7 bases fitting TRBD2. The J segment lost 7 bases and the V segment lost 2 bases, leaving 11 bases of the junction unmatched. Germline CDR1 is SGHTA and CDR2 is FQGNSA. The CDR3 loop spans 16 amino acids. The CDR3 DNA follows: TGTGCCAGCAGCTTAACTAGCGTCTCGGCCTGGAATGAGCAGTTCTTC. Its protein is CASSLTSVSAWNEQFF. Drawing the rest from reference TRBV7-2 and TRBJ2-1, the complete variable domain is GAGVSQSPSNKVTEKGKDVELRCDPISGHTALYWYRQSLGQGLEFLIYFQGNSAPDKSGLPSDRFSAERTGGSVSTLTIQRTQQEDSAVYLCASSLTSVSAWNEQFFGPGTRLTVL.

The chain combines TRBV28 with TRBJ2-7, with 9 bases lining up with TRBD1. The CDR3 has 16 amino acids. Losses at the gene ends were 5 bases for V and 1 base for J; bases not matched to a gene: 9. Germline V gives CDR1 MDHEN, CDR2 SYDVKM. This chain's CDR3 is CASSTLGQGRSYEQYF. The CDR3 nucleotides are TGTGCCAGCAGTACTCTCGGACAGGGGCGATCCTACGAGCAGTACTTC.

This clone was found a few times. J is TRBJ1-4 and V is TRBV19; D ambiguous. The CDR3 runs 14 residues. Germline CDR1 LNHDA, CDR2 SQIVND (reference sequence). V lost 9 bases, J lost 5 bases, and 16 bases lay in between. CDR3 nucleotides: TGTGCCAGCCATCGACAAGAGGGCAATGAAAAACTGTTTTTT. Its translation is CASHRQEGNEKLFF.

This clone was seen only a few times. V and J are TRBV9 and TRBJ2-1; D may be TRBD2 (5 bases). CDR1 SGDLS and CDR2 YYNGEE come from the germline V gene. This CDR3 is built from 15 residues. Trimming took off 3 bases at V and 7 bases at J, with 17 bases between the two ends. CDR3 in amino acids: CASSALRSGGNEQFF. The CDR3 bases are TGTGCCAGCAGCGCCCTCAGGAGCGGCGGGAATGAGCAGTTCTTC.

This clone was counted a few times. The chain employs TRBV9 and TRBJ2-5, with 10 bases fitting TRBD2. The CDR3 runs to 16 residues. Unmatched junction bases numbered 11, after V lost 4 bases and J lost 5 bases. Germline V gene sequence: CDR1 SGDLS, CDR2 YYNGEE. CDR3 coding DNA: TGTGCCAGCAGCCCCACGACTAGCGGGTGGCGGGAGACCCAGTACTTC. Translation: CASSPTTSGWRETQYF.

This sequence joins TRBV9 and TRBJ1-6, with 7 bases that match TRBD1. From germline, CDR1 is SGDLS and CDR2 YYNGEE. V was pared by 6 bases and J by 10 bases, with 10 bases of the junction left unmatched. The CDR3 loop spans 14 amino acids. This CDR3 is CASTTTGLSSPLHF. CDR3 DNA: TGTGCCAGCACCACGACAGGGTTAAGCTCACCCCTCCACTTT.

This rearrangement joins TRBV29-1 to TRBJ2-7; TRBD2 aligns across 9 bases. CDR3 length: 16 residues. The trim removed 4 bases at V and 1 base at J, leaving 11 bases unmatched. Germline CDR1 reads SQVTM; CDR2 reads ANQGSEA. The CDR3 loop is CSVVPGTSTESYEQYF. As DNA, the CDR3 is TGCAGCGTTGTTCCTGGGACTAGCACCGAGTCCTACGAGCAGTACTTC.

The rearrangement links TRBV7-2 to TRBJ2-2; 10 bases are a match to TRBD1. Trimming cost V 6 bases and J 6 bases; bases outside gene matches: 10. The CDR3 loop spans 16 amino acids. Per the germline V gene, CDR1 is SGHTA and CDR2 is FQGNSA. The chain's CDR3 is CASRSGRQGAAGELFF. The CDR3 DNA follows: TGTGCCAGCAGATCCGGGAGACAGGGGGCCGCCGGGGAGCTGTTTTTT.

This clone was detected once. The junction differs from germline at one of its ends, possibly a read error. The chain employs TRBV7-9 and TRBJ1-6; maybe TRBD1 (6 bases). The germline CDR1 and CDR2 sequences are SEHNR and FQNEAQ (reference sequence). The CDR3 is made up of 16 amino acids. The CDR3 sequence is CSSSLNRVSGNSPLHF. CDR3 DNA sequence: TGTTCCAGCAGCTTGAACAGGGTGTCGGGGAATTCACCCCTCCACTTT.

The chain carries TRBV27 and TRBJ1-5, with D possibly being TRBD1 (5 bases). This CDR3 has 18 residues. CDR1 is MNHEY, CDR2 SMNVEV, per germline (reference sequence). The V and J ends lost 5 bases and 2 bases respectively, with 22 bases between them. CDR3 protein: CASSGILTGAGRNQPQHF. In DNA, the CDR3 is TGTGCCAGCAGTGGAATATTAACTGGGGCAGGGCGCAATCAGCCCCAGCATTTT.

The J gene is TRBJ2-7, the V gene TRBV4-3; 9 bases match TRBD2. This CDR3 is built from 13 residues. The J segment lost 5 bases and the V segment lost 4 bases, leaving 3 bases of the junction unmatched. Germline V gene data show CDR1 as LGHNA and CDR2 as YSLEER. The CDR3: CASSRGLANEQYF. DNA of the CDR3: TGCGCCAGCAGCCGAGGACTAGCGAACGAGCAGTACTTC.

As for this clone: One end of the junction does not line up with germline, which may come from a read error. This chain uses TRBV2 with TRBJ2-4, with TRBD2 matching over 11 bases. Germline assignment: CDR1 SNHLY and CDR2 FYNNEI. CDR3 length: 14 residues. CDR3 protein: CASSVGLAENIQCF. The CDR3 DNA reads TGTGCCAGCAGTGTGGGACTAGCGGAAAACATTCAGTGCTTC.

V and J are TRBV5-4 and TRBJ2-3, with 11 bases aligning to TRBD2. The V segment lost 4 bases and the J segment 3 bases; nucleotides outside the gene matches: 7. The CDR3 covers 16 residues. Germline V lookup: CDR1 SGHNT, CDR2 YYREEE (reference sequence). CDR3 sequence reads: CASSARLAGRTDTQYF. CDR3 nucleotide sequence: TGTGCCAGCAGCGCCCGACTAGCGGGGAGAACAGATACGCAGTATTTT. Using reference TRBV5-4 and TRBJ2-3 for the parts outside the CDR3, the full variable domain is ETGVTQSPTHLIKTRGQQVTLRCSSQSGHNTVSWYQQALGQGPQFIFQYYREEENGRGNFPPRFSGLQFPNYSSELNVNALELDDSALYLCASSARLAGRTDTQYFGPGTRLTVL.

This chain uses TRBV5-8 with TRBJ2-3; D perhaps matches TRBD2 (6 bases). V was shortened by 5 bases and J by 1 base, with 23 bases between the two germline ends. The length of the CDR3 is 18 residues. Germline assignment: CDR1 SGHTS and CDR2 YDEGEE. The CDR3 sequence: CASSSGTSSSSRTDTQYF. The CDR3 nucleotides read TGTGCCAGCAGTTCCGGGACTTCGTCGTCCTCTCGCACAGATACGCAGTATTTT.

The V call is TRBV7-2, the J call TRBJ1-1; maybe TRBD1 (5 bases). The germline gives CDR1 SGHTA, CDR2 FQGNSA. CDR3 length: 15 residues. V lost 2 bases to trimming and J lost 6 bases, with 16 bases between them. The CDR3 DNA reads as TGTGCCAGCAGCTTATCAACAGGAATGGGCCCTGAAGCTTTCTTT. It translates to CASSLSTGMGPEAFF.

The CDR3 loop reads CASSWDRTSNQPQHF. The CDR3 nucleotides are TGTGCCAGCAGCTGGGACAGGACCTCCAATCAGCCCCAGCATTTT. The chain recombines TRBV2 with TRBJ1-5; TRBD1 matches 8 bases. Germline loops: CDR1 SNHLY, CDR2 FYNNEI. V gave up 6 bases and J gave up 3 bases; unmatched junction bases: 7. The CDR3 has 15 amino acids.